The source of this T cell receptor beta chain is a study of CD8+CD57+ T cells in acquired aplastic anemia. Study summary: Recorded DNA amounts for sorted CD4+ and CD8+ cells had an average of around 3.4 ug. Healthy donors gave approximately 10 million reads on average for CD4+ cells.

Per the germline V gene, CDR1 is SGHTA and CDR2 is FQGNSA. The CDR3 totals 12 residues. J gave up 15 bases and V 1 base, and 5 bases lay outside the gene matches. For CDR3 and TCR beta VDJ profiling, genomic DNA was the template used. TCRdb processed the reads anew with MiXCR; each CDR3 protein has one entry. This sample carries more than 150,000 distinct CDR3 sequences, roughly half of them seen once, and the ten largest clones take around 2.7%. This clonotype was counted a few times. J is TRBJ2-1 and V is TRBV7-2; 8 nucleotides agree with TRBD2. The sequenced sample consisted of sorted CD4+, CD8+, or CD8+CD57+ T cells (not recorded which) from PBMCs. This receptor was obtained from a human donor in good health. CDR3 in amino acids: CASSLVAGYWFF. CDR3 nucleotides: TGTGCCAGCAGCTTAGTAGCGGGGTACTGGTTCTTC.